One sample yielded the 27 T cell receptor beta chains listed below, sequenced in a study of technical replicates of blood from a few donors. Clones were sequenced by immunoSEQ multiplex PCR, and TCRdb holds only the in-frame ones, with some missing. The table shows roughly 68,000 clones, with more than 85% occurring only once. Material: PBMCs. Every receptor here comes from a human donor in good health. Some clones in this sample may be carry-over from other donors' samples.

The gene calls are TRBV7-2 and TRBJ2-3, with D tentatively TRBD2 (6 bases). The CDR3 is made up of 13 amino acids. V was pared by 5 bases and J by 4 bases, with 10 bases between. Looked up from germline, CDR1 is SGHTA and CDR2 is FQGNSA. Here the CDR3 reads CASSPSGADTQYF. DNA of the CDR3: TGTGCCAGCAGCCCGTCGGGGGCAGATACGCAGTATTTT.

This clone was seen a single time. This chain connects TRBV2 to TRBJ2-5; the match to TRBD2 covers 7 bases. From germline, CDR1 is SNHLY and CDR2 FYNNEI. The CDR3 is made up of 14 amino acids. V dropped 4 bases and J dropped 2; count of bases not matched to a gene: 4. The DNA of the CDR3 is TGTGCCAGCAGTGGGGGAGGGGCTCAAGAGACCCAGTACTTC. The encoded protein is CASSGGGAQETQYF.

The CDR3 loop is CASSLASGMSADTQYF. CDR3 nucleotides: TGTGCCAGCAGCTTGGCCTCCGGGATGAGCGCAGATACGCAGTATTTT. The gene calls are TRBV5-4 and TRBJ2-3, with a weak D call TRBD2 (5 bases). The germline gives CDR1 SGHNT, CDR2 YYREEE (reference sequence). This CDR3 is 16 amino acids long. Trimming took off 0 bases at V and 4 bases at J, with 15 bases between the two ends.

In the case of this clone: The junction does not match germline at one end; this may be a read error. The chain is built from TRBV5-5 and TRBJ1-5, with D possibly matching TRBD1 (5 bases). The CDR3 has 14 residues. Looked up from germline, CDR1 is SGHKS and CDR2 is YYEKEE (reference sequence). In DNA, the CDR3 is TGTGCCAGCAGATTGGGGGTATCGGGTCAGCCCCAGCATTTT. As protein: CASRLGVSGQPQHF.

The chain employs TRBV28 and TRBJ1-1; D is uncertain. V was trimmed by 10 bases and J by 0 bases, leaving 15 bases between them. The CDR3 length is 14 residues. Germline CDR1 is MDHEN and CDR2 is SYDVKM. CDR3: CAITPSTLNTEAFF. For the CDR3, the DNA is TGTGCCATCACGCCCTCGACATTGAACACTGAAGCTTTCTTT.

CDR3 coding DNA: TGTGCCTGGAGTACAGGGAGTGTGGTCAATACGCAGTATTTT. Its protein is CAWSTGSVVNTQYF. V and J are TRBV30 and TRBJ2-3; TRBD1 is a possible D gene (6 bases). The V and J ends lost 2 bases and 7 bases respectively, with 16 bases between them. Germline loops: CDR1 GTSNPN, CDR2 SVGIG (reference sequence). The CDR3 spans 14 residues. Full variable domain (missing parts from reference TRBV30 and TRBJ2-3): SQTIHQWPATLVQPVGSPLSLECTVEGTSNPNLYWYRQAAGRGLQLLFYSVGIGQISSEVPQNLSASRPQDRQFILSSKKLLLSDSGFYLCAWSTGSVVNTQYFGPGTRLTVL.

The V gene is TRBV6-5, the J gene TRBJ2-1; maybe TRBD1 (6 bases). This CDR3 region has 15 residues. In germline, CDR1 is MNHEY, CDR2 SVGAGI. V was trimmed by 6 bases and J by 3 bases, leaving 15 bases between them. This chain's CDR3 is CASRAGQTFYNEQFF. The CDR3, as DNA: TGTGCCAGCAGGGCAGGACAGACCTTCTACAATGAGCAGTTCTTC.

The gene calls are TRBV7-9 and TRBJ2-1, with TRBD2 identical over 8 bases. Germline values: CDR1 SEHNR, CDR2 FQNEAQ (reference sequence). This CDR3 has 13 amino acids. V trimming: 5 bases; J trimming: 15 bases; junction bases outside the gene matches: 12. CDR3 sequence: CASSQLTGLVLFF. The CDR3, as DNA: TGTGCCAGCAGCCAACTTACGGGACTAGTTTTGTTCTTC.

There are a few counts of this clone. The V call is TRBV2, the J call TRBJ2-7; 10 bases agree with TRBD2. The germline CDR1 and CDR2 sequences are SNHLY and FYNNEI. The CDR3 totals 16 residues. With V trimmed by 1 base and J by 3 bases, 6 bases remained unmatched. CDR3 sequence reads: CASSEGAGGRFYEQYF. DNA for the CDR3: TGTGCCAGCAGTGAAGGAGCGGGGGGGCGTTTCTACGAGCAGTACTTC.

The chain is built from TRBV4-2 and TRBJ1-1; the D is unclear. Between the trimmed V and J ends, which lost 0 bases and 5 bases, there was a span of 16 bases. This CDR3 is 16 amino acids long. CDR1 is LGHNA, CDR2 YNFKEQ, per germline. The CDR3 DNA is TGTGCCAGCAGCCAAGACCCCCAGGTCTCGGGAACTGAAGCTTTCTTT. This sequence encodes CASSQDPQVSGTEAFF.

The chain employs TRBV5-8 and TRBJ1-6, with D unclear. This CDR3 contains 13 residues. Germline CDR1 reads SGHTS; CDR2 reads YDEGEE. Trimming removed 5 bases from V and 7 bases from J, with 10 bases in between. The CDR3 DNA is TGTGCCAGCAGGCGGGAAAGGAATTCACCCCTCCACTTT. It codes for CASRRERNSPLHF.

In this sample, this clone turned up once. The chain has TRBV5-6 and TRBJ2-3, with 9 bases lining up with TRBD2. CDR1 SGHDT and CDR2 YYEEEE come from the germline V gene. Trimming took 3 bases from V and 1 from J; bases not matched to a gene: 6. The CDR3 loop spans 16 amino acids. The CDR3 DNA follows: TGTGCCAGCAGCTGGTGGATAGCGGGGGGCACAGATACGCAGTATTTT. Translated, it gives CASSWWIAGGTDTQYF.

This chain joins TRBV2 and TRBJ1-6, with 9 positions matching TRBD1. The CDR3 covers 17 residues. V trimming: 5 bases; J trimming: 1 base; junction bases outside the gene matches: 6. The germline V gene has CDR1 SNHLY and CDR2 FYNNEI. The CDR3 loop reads CASSPRTGASYNSPLHF. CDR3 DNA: TGTGCCAGCAGTCCCAGGACAGGGGCATCCTATAATTCACCCCTCCACTTT.

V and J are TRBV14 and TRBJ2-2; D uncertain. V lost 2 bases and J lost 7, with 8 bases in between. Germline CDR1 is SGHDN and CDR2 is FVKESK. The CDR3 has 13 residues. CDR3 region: CASSQSRSGELFF. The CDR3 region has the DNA TGTGCCAGCAGCCAATCCCGGAGCGGGGAGCTGTTTTTT.

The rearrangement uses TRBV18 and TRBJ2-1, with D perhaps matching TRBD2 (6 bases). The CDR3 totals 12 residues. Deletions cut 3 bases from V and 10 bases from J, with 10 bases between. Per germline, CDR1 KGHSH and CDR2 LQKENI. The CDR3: CASSPGTLEQFF. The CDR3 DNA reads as TGTGCCAGCTCACCTGGGACTCTAGAGCAGTTCTTC.

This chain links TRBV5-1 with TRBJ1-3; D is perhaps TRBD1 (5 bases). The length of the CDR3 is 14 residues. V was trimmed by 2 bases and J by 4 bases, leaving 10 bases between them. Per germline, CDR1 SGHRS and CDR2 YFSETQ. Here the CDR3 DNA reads TGCGCCAGCAGCTTTCGGGGGGAAGGAAACACCATATATTTT. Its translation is CASSFRGEGNTIYF.

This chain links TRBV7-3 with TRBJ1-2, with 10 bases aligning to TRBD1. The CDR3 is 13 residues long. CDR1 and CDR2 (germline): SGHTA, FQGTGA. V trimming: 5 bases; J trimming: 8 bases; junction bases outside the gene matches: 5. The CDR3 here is CASSNGQGGGYTF. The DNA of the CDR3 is TGTGCCAGCAGCAACGGACAGGGGGGCGGCTACACCTTC.

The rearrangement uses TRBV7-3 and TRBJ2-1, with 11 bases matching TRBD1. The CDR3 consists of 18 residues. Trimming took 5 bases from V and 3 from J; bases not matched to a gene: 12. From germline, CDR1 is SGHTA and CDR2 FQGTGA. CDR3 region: CASSLYPGGTGGYNEQFF. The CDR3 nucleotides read TGTGCCAGCAGCCTCTACCCAGGAGGGACAGGGGGCTACAATGAGCAGTTCTTC.

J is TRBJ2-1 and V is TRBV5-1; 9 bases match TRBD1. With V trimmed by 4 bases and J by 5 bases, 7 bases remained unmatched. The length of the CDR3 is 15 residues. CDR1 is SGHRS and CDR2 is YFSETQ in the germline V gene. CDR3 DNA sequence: TGCGCCAGCAGCCAACCCCGGGACAGGGACAATGAGCAGTTCTTC. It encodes CASSQPRDRDNEQFF.

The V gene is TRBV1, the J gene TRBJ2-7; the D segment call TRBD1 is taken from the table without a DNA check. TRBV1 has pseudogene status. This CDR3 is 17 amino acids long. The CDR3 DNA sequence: TGCACCAGCAGCCAAGTTGGGCCGACAGGGGTTTCCTACGAGCAGTACTTC. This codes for CTSSQVGPTGVSYEQYF.

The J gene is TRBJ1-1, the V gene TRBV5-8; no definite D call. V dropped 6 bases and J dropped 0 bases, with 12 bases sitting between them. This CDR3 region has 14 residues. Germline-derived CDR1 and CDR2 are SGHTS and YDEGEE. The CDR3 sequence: CASNDRGLNTEAFF. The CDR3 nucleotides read TGTGCCAGCAATGATCGGGGTTTGAACACTGAAGCTTTCTTT.

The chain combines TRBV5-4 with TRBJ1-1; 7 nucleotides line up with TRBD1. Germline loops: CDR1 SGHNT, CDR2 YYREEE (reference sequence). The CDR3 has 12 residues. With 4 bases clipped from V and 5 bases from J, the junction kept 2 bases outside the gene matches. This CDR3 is CASSTGATEAFF. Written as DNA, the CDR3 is TGTGCCAGCAGCACAGGGGCGACTGAAGCTTTCTTT.

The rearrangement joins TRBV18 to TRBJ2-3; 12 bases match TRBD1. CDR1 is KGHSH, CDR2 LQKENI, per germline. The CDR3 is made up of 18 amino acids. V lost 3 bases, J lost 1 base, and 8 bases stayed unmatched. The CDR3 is CASSPRDRGLSGTDTQYF. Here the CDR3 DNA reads TGTGCCAGCTCACCCCGGGACAGGGGGCTGTCTGGCACAGATACGCAGTATTTT.

The CDR3 region is CASRSPTGVILNYGYTF. The DNA for the CDR3 is TGTGCCAGCAGATCTCCTACAGGGGTGATACTTAACTATGGCTACACCTTC. V is TRBV28 and J is TRBJ1-2; 7 bases agree with TRBD1. The germline CDR1 and CDR2 sequences are MDHEN and SYDVKM. V was clipped by 6 bases and J by 1 base; unmatched bases: 14. CDR3 size: 17 residues.

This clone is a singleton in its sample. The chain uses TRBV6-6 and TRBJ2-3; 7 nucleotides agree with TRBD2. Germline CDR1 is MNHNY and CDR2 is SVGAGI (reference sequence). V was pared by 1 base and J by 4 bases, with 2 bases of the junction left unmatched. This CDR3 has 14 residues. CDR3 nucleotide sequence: TGTGCCAGCAGTTACTATGGGGGGGCAGATACGCAGTATTTT. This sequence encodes CASSYYGGADTQYF.

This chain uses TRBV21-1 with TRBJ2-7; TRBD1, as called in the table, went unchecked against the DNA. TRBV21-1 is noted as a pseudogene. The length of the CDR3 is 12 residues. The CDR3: CAKRDRGYEQYF. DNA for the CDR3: TGTGCCAAACGGGACAGGGGGTACGAGCAGTACTTC.

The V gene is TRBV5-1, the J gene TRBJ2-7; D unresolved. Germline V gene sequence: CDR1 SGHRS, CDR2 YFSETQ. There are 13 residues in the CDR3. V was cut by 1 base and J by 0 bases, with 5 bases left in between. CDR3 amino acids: CASSLTPSYEQYF. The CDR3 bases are TGCGCCAGCAGCTTGACACCCTCCTACGAGCAGTACTTC.